This T cell receptor (beta chain) comes out of a study of OX40 agonist ivuxolimab in advanced cancers. On the study more broadly: Every 2 weeks, patients received ivuxolimab intravenously, dosed at 0.01 to 10 mg/kg. Patients with hepatocellular carcinoma, melanoma, renal cell or head and neck cancer made up the dose-escalation patients.

Only a few counts were recorded for this clone. The target antigen is unknown. Sequencing was performed with immunoSEQ multiplex PCR; in TCRdb, only in-frame clones are kept and a portion is missing. The sample contains roughly 43,000 clones, roughly 90% of which appear only once. The germline V gene encodes CDR1 SGHDN and CDR2 FVKESK. This CDR3 is built from 13 residues. The V segment lost 6 bases and the J segment 3 bases; nucleotides outside the gene matches: 4. General study points: Clonal expansion in partial responders at 0.1-3.0 mg/kg ranked among the lowest.

The sequencing used CD4+ or CD8+ T cells sorted from blood, collected in a trial of the OX40 agonist ivuxolimab. The V and J genes are TRBV14 and TRBJ1-2; 7 bases fit TRBD1. This clonotype was obtained from an adult with an advanced solid tumor such as melanoma, head and neck, liver or kidney cancer. CDR3 protein: CASSRDSYYGYTF. DNA for the CDR3: TGTGCCAGCAGTCGGGACAGCTACTATGGCTACACCTTC.